The 27 T cell receptor beta chains below come from one sample, sequenced in a study of blood T cell repertoires in COVID-19. This table comes from immunoSEQ multiplex PCR, and its TCRdb copy is limited to in-frame clones, with some not included. The data show over 150,000 clones, approximately 83% seen once. Specimen: peripheral blood. Every receptor here comes from an elderly woman with acute or convalescent COVID-19.

This clone was recorded many times. The chain couples TRBV12-3 or TRBV12-4 to TRBJ1-1; the D is unclear. The CDR3 spans 12 residues. The ends were cut back, 2 bases at V and 7 bases at J, with 8 bases in the middle. The CDR3 sequence is CASSLREVEAFF. The CDR3 DNA follows: TGTGCCAGCAGTTTAAGGGAGGTTGAAGCTTTCTTT.

The V gene is TRBV5-1, the J gene TRBJ2-7, with 10 bases aligning to TRBD1. The length of the CDR3 is 15 residues. CDR1 is SGHRS and CDR2 is YFSETQ in the germline V gene. The V and J ends lost 2 bases and 5 bases, in that order; junction bases with no gene match: 7. The CDR3 DNA follows: TGCGCCAGCAGCTTAACTGACAGGGGGCTCCACGAGCAGTACTTC. It specifies CASSLTDRGLHEQYF.

This chain connects TRBV28 to TRBJ1-5; 7 positions agree with TRBD1. Trimming removed 4 bases from V and 2 bases from J; junction bases left unmatched: 5. The germline V gene encodes CDR1 MDHEN and CDR2 SYDVKM. This CDR3 has 15 amino acids. The CDR3 bases are TGTGCCAGCAGTTCATCCGGGACAGGCAATCAGCCCCAGCATTTT. Translating gives CASSSSGTGNQPQHF.

The chain recombines TRBV12-3 or TRBV12-4 with TRBJ2-5; no clear D gene. This CDR3 spans 12 amino acids. V dropped 0 bases and J dropped 5 bases, with 4 bases sitting between them. The CDR3 DNA sequence: TGTGCCAGCAGTTTAGCCTATGAGACCCAGTACTTC. It encodes CASSLAYETQYF.

The rearrangement uses TRBV7-3 and TRBJ2-4, with TRBD2 as a possible D gene (6 bases). V was clipped by 5 bases and J by 2 bases, with 7 bases between them. Germline V gene data show CDR1 as SGHTA and CDR2 as FQGTGA. This CDR3 spans 13 amino acids. In DNA, the CDR3 is TGTGCCAGCAGCGCGGGGCCCAAAAACATTCAGTACTTC. Its protein is CASSAGPKNIQYF.

The V and J genes are TRBV3-1 (or the pseudogene TRBV3-2) and TRBJ2-1; 12 bases match TRBD2. Germline CDR1 LGHDT, CDR2 YNNKEL (reference sequence). This CDR3 spans 14 amino acids. The V segment lost 4 bases and the J segment 9 bases; nucleotides outside the gene matches: 4. The CDR3 bases are TGTGCCAGCAGCCGACTAGCGGGGGCGGGTGAGCAGTTCTTC. Encoded protein: CASSRLAGAGEQFF.

In its sample, this clone was seen many times. The rearrangement links TRBV5-1 to TRBJ2-2; D is perhaps TRBD2 (5 bases). CDR3 length equals 16 residues. Germline V gives CDR1 SGHRS, CDR2 YFSETQ. Trimming removed 1 base from V and 3 bases from J, with 13 bases in between. CDR3 DNA: TGCGCCAGCAGCTTGAACGGGGTCGGGGACACCGGGGAGCTGTTTTTT. Residues: CASSLNGVGDTGELFF.

The rearrangement links TRBV28 to TRBJ1-2; 7 bases match TRBD1. The CDR3 length is 15 residues. Unmatched junction bases numbered 11, after V lost 5 bases and J lost 5 bases. The V gene's germline CDR1 is MDHEN and CDR2 SYDVKM. The CDR3 here is CASSARDSVSYGYTF. Here the CDR3 DNA reads TGTGCCAGCAGTGCCCGGGACAGCGTATCGTATGGCTACACCTTC.

This chain uses TRBV7-2 with TRBJ2-7, with 16 bases aligning to TRBD2. The J segment lost 4 bases and the V segment lost 3 bases, leaving 3 bases of the junction unmatched. Germline V lookup: CDR1 SGHTA, CDR2 FQGNSA. The CDR3 sequence is 16 residues long. The CDR3 loop is CASSFGTSGRGYEQYF. DNA for the CDR3: TGTGCCAGCAGCTTCGGGACTAGCGGGAGGGGATACGAGCAGTACTTC.

The chain couples TRBV3-1 (or the pseudogene TRBV3-2) to TRBJ2-1, with a tentative D call TRBD1 (5 bases). The CDR3 loop spans 13 amino acids. Germline V gene lookup returns CDR1 LGHDT and CDR2 YNNKEL (reference sequence). Trimming left V 1 base short and J 7 bases short, with 8 bases between. The CDR3 sequence is CASSQGRGNEQFF. CDR3 bases: TGTGCCAGCAGCCAAGGAAGGGGAAATGAGCAGTTCTTC.

CDR3 DNA sequence: TGTGCCAGCAGGGGGGACAACTATGGCTACACCTTC. Encoded protein: CASRGDNYGYTF. This chain joins TRBV19 and TRBJ1-2, with 7 bases identical to TRBD1. Per germline, CDR1 LNHDA and CDR2 SQIVND (reference sequence). The CDR3 contains 12 residues. V shed 9 bases, J shed 2 bases, and the junction held 3 bases outside the gene matches.

This clone was detected only once. The chain links TRBV4-3 to TRBJ2-2; D is perhaps TRBD2 (7 bases). The germline V gene has CDR1 LGHNA and CDR2 YSLEER. V lost 0 bases, J lost 2 bases, and 13 bases lay in between. This CDR3 spans 17 amino acids. CDR3 DNA: TGCGCCAGCAGCCAAGAGGGGGGGCAGCTAAACACCGGGGAGCTGTTTTTT. Encoded protein: CASSQEGGQLNTGELFF.

This chain connects TRBV2 to TRBJ2-2; D gene unclear. V gave up 5 bases and J gave up 5 bases, with 12 bases separating them. The CDR3 loop spans 14 amino acids. Germline loops: CDR1 SNHLY, CDR2 FYNNEI. DNA for the CDR3: TGTGCCAGCAGTCTCGTTTTCCGGACCGGGGAGCTGTTTTTT. Translated, it gives CASSLVFRTGELFF.

Only a few counts were recorded for this clone. The rearrangement uses TRBV6-5 and TRBJ1-5; weak D call: TRBD1 (6 bases). Germline V CDR1 and CDR2: MNHEY, SVGAGI. The length of the CDR3 is 15 residues. Between the trimmed V and J ends, which lost 5 bases and 4 bases, there was a span of 15 bases. The CDR3 DNA sequence: TGTGCCAGCAGTCAACCATTTGGACAGAATCAGCCCCAGCATTTT. Residues: CASSQPFGQNQPQHF.

The gene calls are TRBV19 and TRBJ1-2; no clear D. This CDR3 contains 13 residues. Trimming left V 3 bases short and J 6 bases short, with 11 bases between. Per the germline V gene, CDR1 is LNHDA and CDR2 is SQIVND (reference sequence). Here the CDR3 reads CASSIITRDGYTF. The CDR3 DNA sequence: TGTGCCAGTAGTATCATCACGAGGGATGGCTACACCTTC. The whole variable domain, remainder taken from reference TRBV19 and TRBJ1-2, is DGGITQSPKYLFRKEGQNVTLSCEQNLNHDAMYWYRQDPGQGLRLIYYSQIVNDFQKGDIAEGYSVSREKKESFPLTVTSAQKNPTAFYLCASSIITRDGYTFGSGTRLTVV.

This clone was picked up one time. The J gene is TRBJ1-2, the V gene TRBV5-4; 8 nucleotides align to TRBD1. Per the germline V gene, CDR1 is SGHNT and CDR2 is YYREEE (reference sequence). The CDR3 runs to 14 residues. V trimming: 1 base; J trimming: 6 bases; junction bases outside the gene matches: 5. CDR3 protein: CASSLLDRVHGYTF. The CDR3 DNA sequence: TGTGCCAGCAGCTTGCTGGACAGGGTTCATGGCTACACCTTC.

The chain carries TRBV6-6 and TRBJ1-2, with unresolved D. With 7 bases removed from V and 8 bases from J, the gap between germline ends came to 17 bases. The CDR3 runs 13 residues. Germline assignment: CDR1 MNHNY and CDR2 SVGAGI (reference sequence). The CDR3 sequence: CASTEGRTGGYTF. In DNA, the CDR3 is TGTGCCAGCACCGAGGGCCGGACTGGAGGCTACACCTTC.

The chain carries TRBV18 and TRBJ2-3; 7 bases agree with TRBD1. The CDR3 covers 14 residues. With V trimmed by 6 bases and J by 1 base, 4 bases remained unmatched. Germline V gene data show CDR1 as KGHSH and CDR2 as LQKENI. In DNA, the CDR3 is TGTGCCAGCTCCCTAGGACAGGGCACAGATACGCAGTATTTT. Protein sequence: CASSLGQGTDTQYF.

The CDR3: CASSAVAGNEQFF. The CDR3 DNA follows: TGCGCCAGCAGCGCAGTAGCGGGAAATGAGCAGTTCTTC. This chain links TRBV10-1 with TRBJ2-1, with TRBD2 matching 8 bases. V trimming: 6 bases; J trimming: 7 bases; junction bases outside the gene matches: 5. Germline values: CDR1 WNHNN, CDR2 SYGVQD (reference sequence). The CDR3 consists of 13 residues.

The rearrangement uses TRBV24-1 and TRBJ2-4; unclear D gene. The CDR3 runs 15 residues. Germline V gives CDR1 KGHDR, CDR2 SFDVKD. V was cut by 4 bases and J by 8 bases, with 17 bases left in between. The CDR3 here is CATSEPTWKEYIQYF. Here the CDR3 DNA reads TGTGCCACCAGTGAACCGACTTGGAAAGAGTACATTCAGTACTTC.

The chain has TRBV2 and TRBJ2-1; D perhaps matches TRBD2 (5 bases). This CDR3 has 13 amino acids. The V gene's germline CDR1 is SNHLY and CDR2 FYNNEI. Trimming took off 7 bases at V and 7 bases at J, with 14 bases between the two ends. The CDR3 nucleotides are TGTGCCAGCATAAGGGAGCACGGAAATGAGCAGTTCTTC. Translated: CASIREHGNEQFF.

The rearrangement uses TRBV21-1 and TRBJ2-3; TRBD2, the D gene given by the table, was not confirmed from the DNA. TRBV21-1 is labeled a pseudogene. This CDR3 comprises 15 residues. CDR3 in DNA: TGTGCCAGCAGCAAAGTACGTCGACGGCGGGATACGCAGTATTTT. As protein: CASSKVRRRRDTQYF.

This clone was counted a few times. The J gene is TRBJ2-4, the V gene TRBV7-2, with D unresolved. Between the trimmed V and J ends, which lost 5 bases and 0 bases, there was a span of 11 bases. CDR1 SGHTA and CDR2 FQGNSA come from the germline V gene. The CDR3 is 15 amino acids. CDR3 region: CASSPSSLAKNIQYF. Here the CDR3 DNA reads TGTGCCAGCAGCCCCTCGTCTCTAGCCAAAAACATTCAGTACTTC.

This clone has a single count. The chain joins TRBV12-3 or TRBV12-4 to TRBJ1-2; 7 nucleotides line up with TRBD1. The ends lost 6 bases at V and 6 bases at J; junction bases unmatched: 4. This CDR3 comprises 12 residues. CDR3 loop: CASSRQGDGYTF. The DNA for the CDR3 is TGTGCCAGCAGCCGACAGGGTGATGGCTACACCTTC.

This clone was seen a few times. The chain recombines TRBV11-2 with TRBJ1-2; no firm D call. Trimming left V 5 bases short and J 8 bases short, with 24 bases between. CDR1 is SGHAT, CDR2 FQNNGV, per germline. This CDR3 has 16 residues. CDR3 residues: CASSPGELGEQRGYTF. CDR3 sequence (DNA): TGTGCCAGCAGCCCCGGGGAGCTGGGAGAGCAAAGAGGCTACACCTTC.

CDR3 residues: CASSPGTGNTEAFF. CDR3 bases: TGTGCCAGCTCACCCGGGACAGGGAACACTGAAGCTTTCTTT. The chain employs TRBV18 and TRBJ1-1, with 8 bases lining up with TRBD1. The V and J ends lost 3 bases and 1 base, in that order; junction bases with no gene match: 1. The CDR3 consists of 14 residues. Germline V gives CDR1 KGHSH, CDR2 LQKENI.

This clone has just one count. V is TRBV5-6 and J is TRBJ2-3, with a tentative D call TRBD2 (5 bases). Germline assignment: CDR1 SGHDT and CDR2 YYEEEE. Trimming removed 0 bases at V and 7 bases at J, with 12 bases between. The CDR3 is 14 residues long. The CDR3 DNA follows: TGTGCCAGCAGCTTGGGGGGTTGGGAGAATACGCAGTATTTT. It translates to CASSLGGWENTQYF.